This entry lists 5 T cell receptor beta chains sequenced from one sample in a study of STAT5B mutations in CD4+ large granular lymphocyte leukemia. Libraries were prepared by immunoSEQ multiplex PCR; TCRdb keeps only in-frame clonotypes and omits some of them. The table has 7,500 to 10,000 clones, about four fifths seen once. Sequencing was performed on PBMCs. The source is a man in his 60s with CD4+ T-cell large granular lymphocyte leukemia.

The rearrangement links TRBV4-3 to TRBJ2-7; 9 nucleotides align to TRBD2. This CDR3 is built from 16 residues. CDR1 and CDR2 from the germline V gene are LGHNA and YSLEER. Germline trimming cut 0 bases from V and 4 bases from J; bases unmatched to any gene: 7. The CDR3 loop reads CASSQDRPSGTYEQYF. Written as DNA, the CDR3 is TGCGCCAGCAGCCAAGATCGGCCTAGCGGGACGTACGAGCAGTACTTC.

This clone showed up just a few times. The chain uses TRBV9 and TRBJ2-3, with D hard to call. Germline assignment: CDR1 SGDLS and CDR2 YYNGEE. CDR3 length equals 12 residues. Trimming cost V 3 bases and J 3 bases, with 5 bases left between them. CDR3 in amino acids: CASSAPTDTQYF. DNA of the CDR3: TGTGCCAGCAGCGCACCAACAGATACGCAGTATTTT.

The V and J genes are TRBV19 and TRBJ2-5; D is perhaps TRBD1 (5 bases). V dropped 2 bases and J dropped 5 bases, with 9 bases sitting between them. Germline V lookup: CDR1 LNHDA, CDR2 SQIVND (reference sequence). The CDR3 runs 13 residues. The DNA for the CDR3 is TGTGCCAGTAGTATACAGGGTAGCGAGACCCAGTACTTC. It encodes CASSIQGSETQYF.

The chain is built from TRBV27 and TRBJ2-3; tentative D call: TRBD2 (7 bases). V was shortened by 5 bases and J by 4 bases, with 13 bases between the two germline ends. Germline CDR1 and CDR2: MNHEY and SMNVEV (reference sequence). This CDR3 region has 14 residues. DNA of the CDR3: TGTGCCAGCAGTCCTGGGGGGGCTCCAGATACGCAGTATTTT. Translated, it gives CASSPGGAPDTQYF.

CDR3 sequence (DNA): TGTGCCAGCAGCACCGGAGGTGGGGGGAGGCAAGAGACCCAGTACTTC. This encodes CASSTGGGGRQETQYF. The chain carries TRBV14 and TRBJ2-5, with D possibly TRBD2 on 6 matching bases. From germline, CDR1 is SGHDN and CDR2 FVKESK. The CDR3 runs 16 residues. V gave up 5 bases and J gave up 2 bases, with 18 bases separating them.